This T cell receptor (beta chain) was profiled in a study of identical twins. Only a few counts were recorded for this clonotype. Germline lookup yields CDR1 LGHDT and CDR2 YNNKEL (reference sequence). V gave up 1 base and J gave up 13 bases, with 13 bases separating them. The CDR3 extends over 13 amino acids. TCRdb re-analysed the 5' RACE reads in MiXCR, keeping a single row per CDR3 protein. The sample lists 1,800,000 or so distinct CDR3 sequences; under 35% were seen once. The TCR comes from a newborn girl in good health. The sample comprised cord blood. V gene TRBV3-1 combines with J gene TRBJ1-4, with no clear D. CDR3 DNA sequence: TGTGCCAGCAGCCAAGGGTTCGTCGTGGGACTGTTTTTT. Translated: CASSQGFVVGLFF.